The source of this T cell receptor (beta chain) is a study of memory CD8 T cells in hepatitis C reinfection. Background on the study: A couple of donors resolved primary infection, then developed chronic reinfection. HCV reinfection: RNA-positive following two negative tests at least 60 days apart.

The assay was immunoSEQ multiplex PCR, and TCRdb's table has in-frame clones only and misses some. The sample has about 45,000 clones; 88% are singletons. CDR3 size: 16 residues. V shed 4 bases, J shed 3 bases, and the junction held 11 bases outside the gene matches. Germline CDR1 reads SGHRS; CDR2 reads YFSETQ. Time point indicated: peak reinfection, 3 to 8 weeks after reinfection detection. Sorted cells were sequenced directly ex vivo without any in vitro expansion. Donors came from people who inject drugs enrolled in HEPCO, Canada. At all three reinfection time points, viable CD3+ CD8+ CD45RO- cells from a couple of donors served as controls.

The V gene is TRBV5-1, the J gene TRBJ2-5; 8 bases fit TRBD2. Sequenced material: naive CD8+ T cells sorted from blood. The clonotype originates from a young man with hepatitis C virus infection. As DNA, the CDR3 is TGCGCCAGCAGCGTATCTCTAGCGGGTGCGGAAGAGACCCAGTACTTC. Translating it yields CASSVSLAGAEETQYF.